The clone carrying this T cell receptor beta chain has just one count. The data originate from a study of T cell changes during pregnancy in multiple sclerosis. The CDR3 sequence is 14 residues long. With 4 bases removed from V and 3 bases from J, the gap between germline ends came to 9 bases. Germline V gives CDR1 MDHEN, CDR2 SYDVKM. The assay was immunoSEQ multiplex PCR, and TCRdb's table has in-frame clones only and misses some. The profile covers about 57,000 clones, with 85% to 95% appearing a single time and about 3.7% taken by the ten largest. The starting material was peripheral blood, obtained after pregnancy. The V and J genes are TRBV28 and TRBJ2-2; D gene unclear. This TCR was recovered from a female donor in good health, enrolled as a control in a pregnancy study. CDR3 sequence: CASSSLRDTGELFF. The CDR3 DNA sequence: TGTGCCAGCAGTTCTCTCCGGGACACCGGGGAGCTGTTTTTT.